This T cell receptor beta chain was profiled in a study of Graves' ophthalmopathy and Graves' hyperthyroidism. The authors amplified TCR beta CDR3 regions from RNA transcripts. An initial RT-PCR round employing HTBI primers preceded a second-round multiplex PCR. TCRdb redid the calling of the multiplex PCR reads with MiXCR, one entry per CDR3 protein. The sample carries about 700,000 distinct CDR3 sequences, about 44% recorded once. Germline V gives CDR1 SNHLY, CDR2 FYNNEI. This CDR3 comprises 13 residues. Study-level findings and limits: Also, most clonotypes expanded in the thyroid above 0.001 frequency appeared in blood.

This clonotype was counted many times. Its antigen is unknown. An end of the junction does not agree with germline; a read error may underlie this. The receptor's source is an adult man with Graves' ophthalmopathy. V gene TRBV2 combines with J gene TRBJ1-2; 7 positions match TRBD1. Sequenced: peripheral blood. CDR3 nucleotide sequence: TGTGCCAACAGTGGACAGGCGAACTATGGCTACACCTTC. Amino acids: CANSGQANYGYTF.